This TCR beta chain was sequenced during a study of follicular helper T cells after annual influenza vaccination. This clone showed up just a few times. The CDR3 runs to 14 residues. Germline V lookup: CDR1 SGHDT, CDR2 YYEEEE. Unmatched junction bases numbered 4, after V lost 3 bases and J lost 4 bases. The table came from immunoSEQ multiplex PCR; TCRdb's copy has only in-frame clones and leaves some out. Among several thousand clones, roughly 80% were seen once, and the ten largest hold 0.7% to 0.95%. Time point denoted: 2015-2016 season, pre-vaccination. This sequence originates from an adult who received the influenza vaccine. Sequencing used CXCR5- memory CD4+ T cells sorted from blood, obtained on the day of influenza vaccination. The J gene is TRBJ1-5, the V gene TRBV5-6; TRBD1 agrees at 7 bases. CDR3 loop: CASSSQGGNQPQHF. CDR3 nucleotide sequence: TGTGCCAGCAGCTCGCAGGGGGGGAATCAGCCCCAGCATTTT.